This T cell receptor (beta chain) was captured in a study of human T cells and chemical hapten exposure. Study results and caveats: Donors in the study had alopecia, meaning their immune response may differ from healthy people's.

TCRdb re-called the RACE reads with MiXCR, one entry per CDR3 protein. The sample has 95,000 to 150,000 distinct CDR3 sequences; roughly an eighth are singletons. Described time point: patch test 1, 2 weeks after DPC sensitization. The treatment here: therapeutic diphenylcyclopropenone sensitization with weekly scalp DPC. In its sample, this clonotype was seen a few times. Its antigen is undetermined. CDR3 length equals 14 residues. Germline V CDR1 and CDR2: WSHSY, SAAADI. The trim removed 6 bases at V and 4 bases at J, leaving 8 bases unmatched. The receptor comes from a young man with alopecia areata. Some clones in this sample may be carry-over from other donors' samples. This chain connects TRBV10-2 to TRBJ1-2, with TRBD1 matching 7 bases. The sample in question was whole blood, obtained in connection with sensitization to the hapten diphenylcyclopropenone (DPC). This CDR3 reads CASRAGTATYGYTF. Here the CDR3 DNA reads TGCGCCAGCAGAGCCGGGACAGCTACCTATGGCTACACCTTC.